The clone carrying this T cell receptor (beta chain) was recorded a few times. The antigen is unknown. This sample was taken from a study of CD8 T cells in ankylosing spondylitis. Whole-study results and caveats: Enrichment of disease-linked clones was reportedly significant in matched ankylosing spondylitis synovial fluid. Characteristic, it appeared, of ankylosing spondylitis blood was a TCR beta motif of eight highly homologous variants.

MiXCR was run by TCRdb on the 5' RACE reads, yielding one entry per CDR3 protein. The table has 230,000 or so distinct CDR3 sequences, under 20% seen once. CDR1 and CDR2 from the germline V gene are SGHRS and YFSETQ. This CDR3 contains 15 residues. V was pared by 6 bases and J by 8 bases, with 21 bases between. The chain joins TRBV5-1 to TRBJ2-1; D is possibly TRBD2 (6 bases). This receptor was identified in a male donor with ankylosing spondylitis or in good health (not recorded which). Sequences were obtained from blood, either unsorted or a sorted T cell fraction (not recorded which). The CDR3 nucleotides read TGCGCCAGCATCGCTGGCTCTGGCGGGACGGATGAGCAGTTCTTC. It translates to CASIAGSGGTDEQFF.